The text below deals with one T cell receptor (beta chain). The CDR3 contains 14 residues. The junction had 11 bases not matched to a gene; V was cut back by 6 bases and J by 6 bases. Germline CDR1 is MNHEY and CDR2 is SVGAGI. Per the original data handling: Estimation of nucleated cell counts relied on the amplification of reference gene primers. Only in-frame clones appear in the TCRdb table, and some are missing; sequencing was by immunoSEQ multiplex PCR. That table furnishes V, J and clone size, whereas the DNA furnished D and trimming. Here the sample spans roughly 100,000 clones, roughly 90% being singletons. The sample comes from a study of blood T cell repertoires in COVID-19. About the research overall: Collection of acute and convalescent COVID-19 samples took place in the United States, Italy and Spain. T cells, B-cell-depleted T cells, or PBMCs supplied cDNA or gDNA.

The V and J genes are TRBV6-5 and TRBJ2-7; the match to TRBD1 covers 7 bases. Sequencing was performed on peripheral blood. The clonotype comes from a human donor in a cohort sampled during active COVID-19. The CDR3 here is CASSRQGQTVEQYF. CDR3 nucleotides: TGTGCCAGCAGCAGACAGGGTCAGACGGTCGAGCAGTACTTC.